The 25 T cell receptor beta chains presented below share a single source sample, sequenced in a study of cytomegalovirus exposure and HLA in healthy donors. The PCR ran on 60 Vbeta and 13 Jbeta primers. Generated by immunoSEQ multiplex PCR, the TCRdb table keeps only in-frame clones and is missing some. The sample yields roughly 160,000 clones, 70% to 90% seen once. Sequencing was done on a sample of PBMCs. These receptors all stem from a man in his late teens or twenties in good health and CMV-seropositive.

About this clone itself: Other nucleotide sequences in the sample specify the same CDR3. The rearrangement joins TRBV6-1 to TRBJ2-7; D unresolved. This CDR3 is 11 amino acids long. Trimming shortened V by 3 bases and J by 3 bases, and 3 bases separated the two germline ends. CDR1 and CDR2 (germline): MNHNS, SASEGT. The CDR3 coding sequence is TGTGCCAGCAGTGATAGCTACGAGCAGTACTTC. This translates into CASSDSYEQYF.

The chain couples TRBV4-1 to TRBJ2-1; D is uncertain. Germline loops: CDR1 MGHRA, CDR2 YSYEKL. This CDR3 has 15 residues. V shed 0 bases and J shed 6 bases, with 12 bases lying between them. The CDR3, as DNA: TGCGCCAGCAGCCAAGATCGGTCGCCGGGCAATGAGCAGTTCTTC. Its translation: CASSQDRSPGNEQFF.

This clone showed up just a few times. This chain uses TRBV4-2 with TRBJ2-2; no reliable D call. CDR1 and CDR2 from the germline V gene are LGHNA and YNFKEQ. Trimming cost V 0 bases and J 7 bases, with 9 bases left between them. CDR3 length: 14 amino acids. The CDR3 reads CASSQDLIIGELFF. DNA of the CDR3: TGTGCCAGCAGCCAAGATCTTATTATCGGGGAGCTGTTTTTT.

The chain combines TRBV7-6 with TRBJ2-7; 13 bases map to TRBD2. The CDR3 is 14 residues long. Per the germline V gene, CDR1 is SGHVS and CDR2 is FNYEAQ. The V and J ends lost 6 bases and 3 bases, in that order; junction bases with no gene match: 2. In DNA, the CDR3 is TGTGCCAGCAGTGGGACTAGCGGGGACTACGAGCAGTACTTC. Translation: CASSGTSGDYEQYF.

The chain links TRBV4-2 to TRBJ2-5; D may be TRBD2 (7 bases). Trimming took 2 bases from V and 4 from J, leaving 17 bases between them. The CDR3 is made up of 16 amino acids. Per germline, CDR1 LGHNA and CDR2 YNFKEQ. Here the CDR3 DNA reads TGTGCCAGCAGCCAAAACAAACGGGGGGCGGGAGAGACCCAGTACTTC. It translates to CASSQNKRGAGETQYF.

This clone occurred a few times. This chain links TRBV5-1 with TRBJ1-4; 8 bases agree with TRBD1. The CDR3 has 15 amino acids. Per germline, CDR1 SGHRS and CDR2 YFSETQ. J lost 8 bases, V lost 6 bases, and 12 bases had no gene match. The CDR3, as DNA: TGCGCCAGCACACCCGACACAGGGGGGGGAGAAAAACTGTTTTTT. Translating gives CASTPDTGGGEKLFF.

The J gene is TRBJ1-3, the V gene TRBV5-1; D is possibly TRBD1 (5 bases). Germline CDR1 is SGHRS and CDR2 is YFSETQ. The CDR3 has 14 residues. V dropped 4 bases and J dropped 0 bases, with 8 bases sitting between them. The CDR3 here is CASSDRPSGNTIYF. In DNA, the CDR3 is TGCGCCAGCAGCGACAGACCCTCTGGAAACACCATATATTTT.

The chain combines TRBV30 with TRBJ1-2; D is undetermined. Trimming stripped 1 base from V and 10 bases from J, with 10 bases between. Per germline, CDR1 GTSNPN and CDR2 SVGIG (reference sequence). The CDR3 length is 11 residues. In DNA form, the CDR3 reads TGTGCCTGGAGTGGCGGGCGGGTCTACACCTTC. Protein product: CAWSGGRVYTF.

The V gene is TRBV5-6, the J gene TRBJ1-2; 12 bases are shared with TRBD1. V lost 1 base, J lost 7 bases, and 8 bases stayed unmatched. The CDR3 extends over 16 amino acids. The germline V gene has CDR1 SGHDT and CDR2 YYEEEE. The CDR3 coding sequence is TGTGCCAGCAGCTTGACCGGGACAGGGGGCTTTGGTGGCTACACCTTC. Translated: CASSLTGTGGFGGYTF.

The rearrangement links TRBV14 to TRBJ1-1; D not resolved. Germline V CDR1 and CDR2: SGHDN, FVKESK. This CDR3 spans 20 amino acids. V was trimmed by 4 bases and J by 2 bases, leaving 29 bases between them. CDR3 amino acids: CASSRAIFPGPITRNTEAFF. CDR3 nucleotide sequence: TGTGCCAGCAGCCGGGCGATATTCCCAGGCCCCATTACCAGAAACACTGAAGCTTTCTTT.

This CDR3 reads CASSKLTGFGANVLTF. The CDR3 nucleotides read TGTGCCAGCAGTAAACTAACAGGGTTTGGGGCCAACGTCCTGACTTTC. The chain is built from TRBV6-6 and TRBJ2-6, with D possibly being TRBD1 (6 bases). From germline, CDR1 is MNHNY and CDR2 SVGAGI (reference sequence). CDR3 length equals 16 residues. V was clipped by 5 bases and J by 3 bases, with 14 bases between them.

The chain carries TRBV18 and TRBJ1-3; D is undetermined. Trimming took off 4 bases at V and 0 bases at J, with 10 bases between the two ends. The germline V gene encodes CDR1 KGHSH and CDR2 LQKENI. The CDR3 is 15 amino acids. The CDR3 here is CASSRGSSSGNTIYF. The CDR3 DNA follows: TGTGCCAGCTCACGCGGGTCGAGCTCTGGAAACACCATATATTTT.

The chain uses TRBV5-1 and TRBJ2-3; 7 bases are shared with TRBD2. J lost 3 bases, V lost 4 bases, and 8 bases had no gene match. From germline, CDR1 is SGHRS and CDR2 YFSETQ. The CDR3 loop spans 15 amino acids. For the CDR3, the DNA is TGCGCCAGCAGCAGGCTAGCGGACCGTACAGATACGCAGTATTTT. Translating it yields CASSRLADRTDTQYF.

The chain recombines TRBV4-1 with TRBJ2-7, with 7 bases matching TRBD1. CDR3 length equals 15 residues. V shed 0 bases and J 2 bases; nucleotides not matched to a gene: 4. Looked up from germline, CDR1 is MGHRA and CDR2 is YSYEKL. In nucleotides, the CDR3 is TGCGCCAGCAGCCAAGAGACAGGGTCTCCCTACGAGCAGTACTTC. Its protein is CASSQETGSPYEQYF.

The V call is TRBV4-3, the J call TRBJ1-6; unclear D gene. CDR3 length: 15 amino acids. Germline-derived CDR1 and CDR2 are LGHNA and YSLEER. Trimming took off 4 bases at V and 6 bases at J, with 13 bases between the two ends. The CDR3 DNA reads as TGCGCCAGCAGCCTCGGAGGACGGATTAATTCACCCCTCCACTTT. Translation: CASSLGGRINSPLHF.

This chain connects TRBV27 to TRBJ1-2; 8 nucleotides match TRBD1. The CDR3 has 15 residues. After removal of 5 bases from V and 2 bases from J, the junction contained 7 bases not matched to a gene. In germline, CDR1 is MNHEY, CDR2 SMNVEV (reference sequence). The CDR3 sequence: CASSTPGGPNYGYTF. The CDR3 nucleotides read TGTGCCAGCAGTACGCCAGGGGGCCCCAACTATGGCTACACCTTC.

The V gene is TRBV7-8, the J gene TRBJ2-5, with a possible D match to TRBD2 (7 bases). This CDR3 region has 17 residues. The V gene's germline CDR1 is SGHVS and CDR2 FQNEAQ. Trimming pared 8 bases from V and 5 bases from J, leaving 27 bases between. CDR3 in amino acids: CASHLGGGREVRETQYF. The CDR3 nucleotides read TGTGCCAGCCATCTAGGGGGGGGCAGGGAGGTTAGGGAGACCCAGTACTTC.

This clone was found a few times. The chain uses TRBV14 and TRBJ2-3; TRBD2 matches 8 bases. This CDR3 has 17 amino acids. The J segment lost 0 bases and the V segment lost 3 bases, leaving 8 bases of the junction unmatched. Per the germline V gene, CDR1 is SGHDN and CDR2 is FVKESK. In DNA, the CDR3 is TGTGCCAGCAGCCATACCCGGGGGGGCCCTAGCACAGATACGCAGTATTTT. Translation gives CASSHTRGGPSTDTQYF.

This chain links TRBV30 with TRBJ1-6, with D tentatively TRBD1 (5 bases). Trimming removed 2 bases from V and 9 bases from J, with 20 bases in between. The CDR3 is 16 residues long. Germline loops: CDR1 GTSNPN, CDR2 SVGIG (reference sequence). CDR3 sequence: CAWSLFTGGLISPLHF. In nucleotides, the CDR3 is TGTGCCTGGAGTCTCTTTACGGGGGGATTGATTTCACCCCTCCACTTT.

The chain is built from TRBV9 and TRBJ2-5, with 11 bases lining up with TRBD1. The germline CDR1 and CDR2 sequences are SGDLS and YYNGEE. CDR3 size: 15 residues. V lost 0 bases and J lost 4; bases outside the gene matches: 2. As DNA, the CDR3 is TGTGCCAGCAGCGTAGGGACAGGGGGCTTAGAGACCCAGTACTTC. Translated, it gives CASSVGTGGLETQYF. Combining the CDR3 with reference TRBV9 and TRBJ2-5 gives the whole variable domain DSGVTQTPKHLITATGQRVTLRCSPRSGDLSVYWYQQSLDQGLQFLIQYYNGEERAKGNILERFSAQQFPDLHSELNLSSLELGDSALYFCASSVGTGGLETQYFGPGTRLLVL.

The chain carries TRBV4-1 and TRBJ1-6; D unresolved. Trimming left V 6 bases short and J 5 bases short, with 8 bases between. The CDR3 sequence is 13 residues long. Germline V CDR1 and CDR2: MGHRA, YSYEKL. In nucleotides, the CDR3 is TGCGCCAGCAGACCTACAGATAATTCACCCCTCCACTTT. Translated, it gives CASRPTDNSPLHF.

V gene TRBV9 combines with J gene TRBJ2-3; 7 bases map to TRBD2. CDR1 is SGDLS and CDR2 is YYNGEE in the germline V gene. Trimming removed 2 bases from V and 6 bases from J; junction bases left unmatched: 9. The CDR3 totals 15 residues. The CDR3 sequence: CASSVGLAVGDTQYF. The CDR3 DNA follows: TGTGCCAGCAGCGTCGGCCTAGCGGTAGGCGATACGCAGTATTTT.

The chain carries TRBV5-1 and TRBJ2-7, with D possibly TRBD1 on 5 matching bases. V lost 0 bases and J lost 6, with 13 bases in between. The germline V gene has CDR1 SGHRS and CDR2 YFSETQ. This CDR3 has 14 residues. CDR3 region: CASSLAARAREQYF. The DNA of the CDR3 is TGCGCCAGCAGCTTGGCCGCCAGGGCTCGCGAGCAGTACTTC.

This sequence joins TRBV11-1 and TRBJ1-1; no definite D call. The CDR3 has 14 amino acids. Trimming pared 5 bases from V and 3 bases from J, leaving 13 bases between. Germline V lookup: CDR1 SGHAT, CDR2 FQDESV (reference sequence). CDR3 nucleotides: TGTGCCAGCAGCCCTAGGCGGTGGGACACTGAAGCTTTCTTT. As protein: CASSPRRWDTEAFF. Full variable domain (outside the CDR3, taken from reference TRBV11-1 and TRBJ1-1): EAEVAQSPRYKITEKSQAVAFWCDPISGHATLYWYRQILGQGPELLVQFQDESVVDDSQLPKDRFSAERLKGVDSTLKIQPAELGDSAMYLCASSPRRWDTEAFFGQGTRLTVV.

The chain recombines TRBV19 with TRBJ1-3, with 9 bases fitting TRBD1. Losses at the gene ends were 7 bases for V and 4 bases for J; bases not matched to a gene: 11. CDR1 is LNHDA and CDR2 is SQIVND in the germline V gene (reference sequence). The length of the CDR3 is 16 residues. The CDR3 here is CASNEGQGYFGNTIYF. The CDR3 nucleotides read TGTGCCAGTAACGAGGGACAGGGTTATTTCGGAAACACCATATATTTT.